Sequencing of this T cell receptor (beta chain) was carried out in a study of control samples from healthy donors and cancer patients. The assay was immunoSEQ multiplex PCR, and TCRdb's table has in-frame clones only and misses some. The sample yields 90,000 or so clones, over 80% seen once. Per the germline V gene, CDR1 is MNHEY and CDR2 is SMNVEV (reference sequence). The CDR3 extends over 15 amino acids. V lost 7 bases and J 4 bases, leaving 19 bases between the germline ends. The specimen was blood. The TCR originated in a man in his thirties or forties in good health. The chain is built from TRBV27 and TRBJ1-1; D is perhaps TRBD1 (5 bases). The CDR3 region has the DNA TGTGCCAGCATAAGCCTGCGGGGGTTCTTCACTGAAGCTTTCTTT. Its translation is CASISLRGFFTEAFF.